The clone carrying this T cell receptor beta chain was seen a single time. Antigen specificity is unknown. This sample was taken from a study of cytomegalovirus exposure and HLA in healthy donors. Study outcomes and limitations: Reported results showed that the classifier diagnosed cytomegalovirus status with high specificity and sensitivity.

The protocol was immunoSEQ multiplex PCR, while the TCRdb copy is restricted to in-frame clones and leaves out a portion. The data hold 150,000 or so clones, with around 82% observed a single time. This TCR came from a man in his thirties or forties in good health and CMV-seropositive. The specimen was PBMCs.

The CDR3 loop is CASSAAGTGAYEQYF. CDR3 nucleotide sequence: TGTGCCAGCAGTGCAGCCGGGACAGGGGCCTACGAGCAGTACTTC. The rearrangement links TRBV27 to TRBJ2-7, with 10 bases identical to TRBD1. Germline values: CDR1 MNHEY, CDR2 SMNVEV (reference sequence). Trimming cost V 5 bases and J 2 bases; bases outside gene matches: 6. The CDR3 has 15 residues.